The 9 T cell receptor beta chains presented below share a single source sample, sequenced in a study of OX40 agonist ivuxolimab in advanced cancers. The table came from immunoSEQ multiplex PCR; TCRdb's copy has only in-frame clones and leaves some out. The sample yields approximately 52,000 clones, approximately 94% seen once. The sequences come from CD4+ or CD8+ T cells sorted from blood, collected in a trial of the OX40 agonist ivuxolimab. Every receptor here comes from an adult with an advanced solid tumor such as melanoma, head and neck, liver or kidney cancer.

The chain couples TRBV4-3 to TRBJ2-7; D is unclear. The V end lost 0 bases, the J end lost 4 bases, and 13 bases lay between the germline ends. The CDR3 totals 15 residues. Germline V CDR1 and CDR2: LGHNA, YSLEER. CDR3 sequence reads: CASSQDRAGPYEQYF. The CDR3 nucleotides read TGCGCCAGCAGCCAAGATCGGGCAGGCCCTTACGAGCAGTACTTC.

CDR3 nucleotides: TGTGCCAGCAGTGCCACAGGGACCTCTGGAAACACCATATATTTT. Protein product: CASSATGTSGNTIYF. V gene TRBV6-5 combines with J gene TRBJ1-3, with D perhaps matching TRBD1 (6 bases). The CDR3 consists of 15 residues. Germline CDR1 reads MNHEY; CDR2 reads SVGAGI. V was pared by 5 bases and J by 0 bases, with 11 bases between.

The V gene is TRBV7-9, the J gene TRBJ2-3; D is unclear. CDR1 SEHNR and CDR2 FQNEAQ come from the germline V gene (reference sequence). The V end lost 0 bases, the J end lost 2 bases, and 15 bases lay between the germline ends. The CDR3 is 17 residues long. CDR3 DNA sequence: TGTGCCAGCAGCTTAGCGCTAGTGGCGGCTATCACAGATACGCAGTATTTT. Translated: CASSLALVAAITDTQYF.

This clone appeared a single time. This sequence joins TRBV5-1 and TRBJ2-7; TRBD1 aligns across 9 bases. Germline V gene data show CDR1 as SGHRS and CDR2 as YFSETQ. There are 16 residues in the CDR3. Unmatched junction bases numbered 9, after V lost 0 bases and J lost 5 bases. The CDR3 spells CASSLGLRTGVDEQYF. CDR3 nucleotides: TGCGCCAGCAGCTTGGGTTTGAGGACAGGGGTTGACGAGCAGTACTTC.

The chain couples TRBV14 to TRBJ1-1, with D uncertain. Germline CDR1 and CDR2: SGHDN and FVKESK. The ends were cut back, 5 bases at V and 2 bases at J, with 9 bases in the middle. This CDR3 is built from 13 residues. CDR3 sequence reads: CASSFWGNTEAFF. The CDR3 DNA reads as TGTGCCAGCAGCTTCTGGGGTAACACTGAAGCTTTCTTT.

CDR3 loop: CASSQSQPQHF. The CDR3 nucleotides are TGTGCCAGCAGTCAGAGTCAGCCCCAGCATTTT. V usage is TRBV28 and J usage is TRBJ1-5, with no clear D. Per germline, CDR1 MDHEN and CDR2 SYDVKM. Trimming cost V 5 bases and J 6 bases, with 5 bases left between them. The CDR3 sequence is 11 residues long.

The chain recombines TRBV5-1 with TRBJ2-7; 8 bases align to TRBD1. CDR1 is SGHRS, CDR2 YFSETQ, per germline. The CDR3 contains 16 residues. V trimming: 0 bases; J trimming: 0 bases; junction bases outside the gene matches: 5. The CDR3 reads CASSLGTGGYSYEQYF. The CDR3 nucleotides are TGCGCCAGCAGCTTGGGCACAGGGGGATACTCCTACGAGCAGTACTTC. The whole variable domain, remainder taken from reference TRBV5-1 and TRBJ2-7, is KAGVTQTPRYLIKTRGQQVTLSCSPISGHRSVSWYQQTPGQGLQFLFEYFSETQRNKGNFPGRFSGRQFSNSRSEMNVSTLELGDSALYLCASSLGTGGYSYEQYFGPGTRLTVT.

The chain uses TRBV9 and TRBJ1-2; no definite D call. Trimming took 4 bases from V and 8 from J, leaving 18 bases between them. Per germline, CDR1 SGDLS and CDR2 YYNGEE. The CDR3 sequence is 14 residues long. The CDR3 region is CASSSSGVNKGYTF. Written as DNA, the CDR3 is TGTGCCAGCAGCTCTTCCGGGGTAAATAAGGGCTACACCTTC.

The chain is built from TRBV7-8 and TRBJ1-2; D not certain. The CDR3 length is 17 residues. Between the trimmed V and J ends, which lost 3 bases and 2 bases, there was a span of 19 bases. The germline gives CDR1 SGHVS, CDR2 FQNEAQ. The CDR3 DNA follows: TGTGCCAGCAGCTTTGGCGCTGACGGCAACTCAAACTATGGCTACACCTTC. It translates to CASSFGADGNSNYGYTF.